A selection of T cell receptor beta chains follows, all from one sample in a study of control samples from healthy donors and cancer patients. TCRdb keeps only in-frame clones here, not all; method: immunoSEQ multiplex PCR. Here the sample spans 61,000 or so clones, 90% being singletons. Sequencing was done on a sample of PBMCs. Receptors originate from a man aged 60-69 years with colorectal cancer. The CDR3 runs from the conserved cysteine through the conserved F or W. Each record gives: V gene, clone size, J gene, D gene, CDR3 protein, CDR3 DNA. D genes are given only for firm matches. For some rows the clone size is stated as once, few or many, or as a class when expanded; others skip it.

TRBV11-3	-	TRBJ2-5	-	CASSLPTRLQETQYF	TGTGCCAGCAGCTTACCTACTAGGCTACAAGAGACCCAGTACTTC
TRBV6-6	few	TRBJ1-2	-	CASSSAGEYGYTF	TGTGCCAGCAGTTCCGCCGGAGAGTATGGCTACACCTTC
TRBV27	-	TRBJ2-3	-	CASSLTGSRSVDTQYF	TGTGCCAGCAGTTTAACAGGTAGTAGGTCCGTAGATACGCAGTATTTT
TRBV4-1	once	TRBJ1-4	-	CASSQDARPGHLEKLFF	TGCGCCAGCAGCCAAGATGCCCGTCCGGGACACCTCGAAAAACTGTTTTTT
TRBV27	-	TRBJ2-1	-	CASSPRPRGNEQFF	TGTGCCAGCAGTCCCCGCCCGAGGGGGAATGAGCAGTTCTTC
TRBV11-3	-	TRBJ2-2	-	CASSLGQGWNTGELFF	TGTGCCAGCAGCTTAGGCCAGGGGTGGAACACCGGGGAGCTGTTTTTT
TRBV7-2	-	TRBJ2-1	TRBD2	CASSLERSGGSNEQFF	TGTGCCAGCAGCTTAGAACGCAGCGGGGGGTCCAATGAGCAGTTCTTC
TRBV4-1	once	TRBJ2-4	-	CASSQDRILAKNIQYF	TGCGCCAGCAGCCAAGACCGGATACTAGCCAAAAACATTCAGTACTTC
TRBV12-3/TRBV12-4	-	TRBJ1-4	-	CASSFREKLFF	TGTGCCAGCAGTTTTCGTGAAAAACTGTTTTTT
TRBV28	-	TRBJ2-5	-	CASGVPGKTQYF	TGTGCCAGCGGCGTCCCGGGAAAGACCCAGTACTTC
TRBV4-2	-	TRBJ2-5	TRBD2	CASSLGTSGQETQYF	TGTGCCAGCAGCCTTGGGACTAGCGGACAAGAGACCCAGTACTTC
TRBV6-2/TRBV6-3	-	TRBJ2-7	-	CASSSGPTSEQYF	TGTGCCAGCAGTTCCGGACCGACTTCCGAGCAGTACTTC
TRBV3-1/TRBV3-2	-	TRBJ1-6	-	CASSPLPGRNNSPLHF	TGTGCCAGCAGCCCGCTTCCGGGTCGAAATAATTCACCCCTCCACTTT
TRBV3-1/TRBV3-2	-	TRBJ2-7	TRBD2	CASSQVRASGGLYSYEQYF	TGTGCCAGCAGCCAAGTTAGGGCTAGCGGGGGACTTTACTCCTACGAGCAGTACTTC
TRBV25-1	-	TRBJ1-1	-	CASSGPANTEAFF	TGTGCCAGCAGTGGTCCCGCGAACACTGAAGCTTTCTTT
TRBV29-1	-	TRBJ2-5	-	CSVDHRQRETQYF	TGCAGCGTTGACCATCGCCAGAGGGAGACCCAGTACTTC
TRBV19	-	TRBJ1-4	-	CASSIQGTTTNEKLFF	TGTGCCAGTAGTATCCAGGGGACAACAACTAATGAAAAACTGTTTTTT
TRBV5-1	-	TRBJ2-1	TRBD2	CASSFLAGVPDEQFF	TGCGCCAGCAGCTTCCTAGCGGGGGTCCCGGATGAGCAGTTCTTC
TRBV6-1	-	TRBJ2-4	TRBD2	CASSEREGKNIQYF	TGTGCCAGCAGTGAAAGGGAGGGCAAAAACATTCAGTACTTC
TRBV6-6	-	TRBJ2-5	-	CASSYSPATSQETQYF	TGTGCCAGCAGTTACTCCCCGGCGACCTCCCAAGAGACCCAGTACTTC
TRBV30	-	TRBJ2-6	TRBD2	CAWSWGGSGANVLTF	TGTGCCTGGAGTTGGGGGGGGTCTGGGGCCAACGTCCTGACTTTC
TRBV7-7	-	TRBJ2-5	TRBD2	CASSPRLAGGKETQYF	TGTGCCAGCAGCCCCAGACTAGCGGGGGGGAAAGAGACCCAGTACTTC
TRBV5-1	once	TRBJ2-1	-	CASSLEGNEQFF	TGCGCCAGCAGCTTGGAGGGGAATGAGCAGTTCTTC
TRBV28	-	TRBJ1-2	-	CASSYLGYGYTF	TGTGCCAGCAGTTACCTGGGCTATGGCTACACCTTC
TRBV7-9	-	TRBJ2-1	-	CASSSDQPGRREQFF	TGTGCCAGCAGCTCCGACCAACCGGGACGGAGGGAGCAGTTCTTC
TRBV7-6	-	TRBJ1-4	-	CASSLWGRANEKLFF	TGTGCCAGCAGCTTATGGGGCAGAGCTAATGAAAAACTGTTTTTT
TRBV7-7	-	TRBJ2-1	-	CASSLRLDPVSEQFF	TGTGCCAGCAGCTTAAGGCTAGATCCCGTAAGTGAGCAGTTCTTC
TRBV5-6	-	TRBJ2-1	TRBD1	CASSRPGQHNEQFF	TGTGCCAGCAGCCGGCCGGGACAGCACAATGAGCAGTTCTTC
TRBV28	-	TRBJ2-7	TRBD2	CASSSPSLRTSGYEQYF	TGTGCCAGCAGTTCCCCCTCCCTCCGGACTAGCGGCTACGAGCAGTACTTC
TRBV7-9	-	TRBJ2-7	-	CASSYAGSFEQYF	TGTGCCAGCAGCTACGCGGGATCCTTCGAGCAGTACTTC
TRBV15	-	TRBJ2-3	TRBD2	CATSLAGGTDTQYF	TGTGCCACCAGCCTAGCGGGTGGGACAGATACGCAGTATTTT
TRBV3-1/TRBV3-2	-	TRBJ1-2	-	CASRQGADGYTF	TGTGCCAGCAGGCAGGGCGCGGATGGCTACACCTTC
TRBV3-1/TRBV3-2	-	TRBJ2-2	TRBD2	CASSPQGHKVGGSGELFF	TGTGCCAGCAGCCCTCAAGGTCATAAAGTGGGGGGGTCCGGGGAGCTGTTTTTT
TRBV3-1/TRBV3-2	-	TRBJ2-7	-	CASSPARYEQYF	TGTGCCAGCAGCCCAGCTCGGTACGAGCAGTACTTC
TRBV11-2	-	TRBJ2-7	TRBD1	CASSIGTGPSYEQYF	TGTGCCAGCAGCATAGGGACAGGGCCGTCCTACGAGCAGTACTTC
TRBV19	-	TRBJ2-7	TRBD1	CASSIGWRGTGNRYEQYF	TGTGCCAGTAGTATTGGATGGAGGGGGACAGGTAATCGCTACGAGCAGTACTTC
TRBV13	-	TRBJ2-5	TRBD2	CASSLLAGKTQYF	TGTGCCAGCAGCTTGCTAGCGGGGAAGACCCAGTACTTC
TRBV15	-	TRBJ1-1	-	CAALTGRNTEAFF	TGTGCCGCTCTCACCGGTAGGAACACTGAAGCTTTCTTT
TRBV21-1	-	TRBJ1-4	-	CASSKITVEKLFF	TGTGCCAGCAGCAAGATAACCGTTGAAAAACTGTTTTTT
TRBV15	-	TRBJ1-1	-	CATSRADRPNTEAFF	TGTGCCACCAGCAGAGCTGACAGGCCAAACACTGAAGCTTTCTTT
TRBV6-1	-	TRBJ2-7	-	CASSEVSGSSYEQYF	TGTGCCAGCAGTGAAGTCTCAGGGTCCTCCTACGAGCAGTACTTC
TRBV7-2	-	TRBJ2-2	-	CASSLGRGAGELFF	TGTGCCAGCAGCTTAGGGAGGGGTGCCGGGGAGCTGTTTTTT
TRBV12-3/TRBV12-4	-	TRBJ1-5	-	CASSLGNQPQHF	TGTGCCAGCAGTTTGGGGAACCAGCCCCAGCATTTT
TRBV5-6	-	TRBJ2-7	-	CASSWVGHLSGEQYF	TGTGCCAGCAGCTGGGTAGGGCATTTAAGCGGCGAGCAGTACTTC
TRBV30	few	TRBJ1-5	-	CAWSGRVASGRAQHF	TGTGCCTGGAGTGGTAGGGTAGCCTCTGGGAGAGCCCAGCATTTT
TRBV5-1	-	TRBJ2-7	-	CASTLQSGSYEQYF	TGCGCCAGCACCCTCCAGTCAGGGTCCTACGAGCAGTACTTC
TRBV7-6	-	TRBJ2-7	-	CASSLESATYEQYF	TGTGCCAGCAGCTTAGAGTCGGCGACCTACGAGCAGTACTTC
TRBV4-2	-	TRBJ2-1	-	CASSQAGDSGAYNEQFF	TGTGCCAGCAGCCAAGCAGGCGATAGCGGAGCCTACAATGAGCAGTTCTTC
TRBV28	-	TRBJ2-1	-	CASTPPAWASYNEQFF	TGTGCCAGCACCCCTCCGGCTTGGGCGTCTTACAATGAGCAGTTCTTC
TRBV3-1/TRBV3-2	-	TRBJ2-3	-	CASSQAVYMDTQYF	TGTGCCAGCAGCCAAGCTGTTTATATGGATACGCAGTATTTT
TRBV27	-	TRBJ2-3	-	CASRDDGWGPQYF	TGTGCCAGCAGAGACGATGGATGGGGGCCGCAGTATTTT
TRBV5-1	-	TRBJ2-4	-	CASSPLDSSIAKNIQYF	TGCGCCAGCAGCCCCCTGGACAGTTCGATAGCCAAAAACATTCAGTACTTC
TRBV5-4	-	TRBJ1-2	-	CASSWRAAGYGYTF	TGTGCCAGCAGCTGGAGGGCCGCTGGGTATGGCTACACCTTC
TRBV4-2	-	TRBJ2-1	TRBD1	CASSQDKQGADEQFF	TGTGCCAGCAGCCAAGATAAGCAGGGGGCGGATGAGCAGTTCTTC
TRBV29-1	-	TRBJ2-3	TRBD2	CSVGGHVGTSGVPDTQYF	TGCAGCGTTGGGGGACACGTCGGGACTAGCGGGGTCCCAGATACGCAGTATTTT